The 31 T cell receptor beta chains given below trace back to one sample, sequenced in a study of CD8 T cells in Susac syndrome. With random hexamers, reverse transcription was performed on roughly 0.45 to 1 ug of RNA. TCRdb analysed the immunoSEQ multiplex PCR reads with MiXCR anew, one entry per CDR3 protein. This sample yields 300,000 to 350,000 distinct CDR3 sequences, of which 92% are seen a single time; roughly 0.059% belongs to the top ten. Sequencing was done on a sample of CD4+ T cells from PBMCs. All receptors derive from a human donor with multiple sclerosis.

This chain links TRBV14 with TRBJ2-1; D uncertain. Germline V lookup: CDR1 SGHDN, CDR2 FVKESK. The V end lost 2 bases, the J end lost 8 bases, and 16 bases lay between the germline ends. The CDR3 has 15 amino acids. Here the CDR3 reads CASSQQDGPGDEQFF. CDR3 nucleotide sequence: TGTGCCAGCAGCCAACAGGACGGGCCGGGCGATGAGCAGTTCTTC.

V and J are TRBV5-1 and TRBJ2-7; possible D gene TRBD2, 5 bases. The germline V gene has CDR1 SGHRS and CDR2 YFSETQ. This CDR3 is built from 16 residues. Trimming shortened V by 0 bases and J by 0 bases, and 13 bases separated the two germline ends. The CDR3 is CASSLVGGGSSYEQYF. The DNA of the CDR3 is TGCGCCAGCAGCTTGGTTGGAGGTGGTAGCTCCTACGAGCAGTACTTC.

The CDR3 region has the DNA TGTGCCAGCAGCTTGGATGTTTCGGGAAATGAAAAACTGTTTTTT. Translating it yields CASSLDVSGNEKLFF. J is TRBJ1-4 and V is TRBV5-4; no firm D call. This CDR3 contains 15 residues. The V gene lost 0 bases and the J gene lost 5 bases, with 11 bases spanning the gap. The germline CDR1 and CDR2 sequences are SGHNT and YYREEE (reference sequence). Full variable domain (remainder filled in from reference TRBV5-4 and TRBJ1-4): ETGVTQSPTHLIKTRGQQVTLRCSSQSGHNTVSWYQQALGQGPQFIFQYYREEENGRGNFPPRFSGLQFPNYSSELNVNALELDDSALYLCASSLDVSGNEKLFFGSGTQLSVL.

J is TRBJ1-1 and V is TRBV20-1, with D maybe TRBD1 (5 bases). The CDR3 loop spans 15 amino acids. The V and J ends lost 0 bases and 3 bases respectively, with 14 bases between them. CDR1 is DFQATT and CDR2 is SNEGSKA in the germline V gene (reference sequence). The CDR3 DNA reads as TGCAGTGCTAGAGATCGGGGGGGAGGAGACACTGAAGCTTTCTTT. The encoded protein is CSARDRGGGDTEAFF.

The genes are TRBV20-1 and TRBJ2-7; no clear D. Germline assignment: CDR1 DFQATT and CDR2 SNEGSKA (reference sequence). This CDR3 has 14 residues. Trimming cost V 3 bases and J 2 bases, with 14 bases left between them. DNA of the CDR3: TGCAGTGCTAGCGGCGCGACAAGTGCCTACGAGCAGTACTTC. It codes for CSASGATSAYEQYF.

This clonotype was counted a few times. The V gene is TRBV29-1, the J gene TRBJ1-2; D uncertain. The CDR3 has 12 residues. The ends were cut back, 4 bases at V and 0 bases at J, with 6 bases in the middle. From germline, CDR1 is SQVTM and CDR2 ANQGSEA. This CDR3 reads CSVGGTNYGYTF. Written as DNA, the CDR3 is TGCAGCGTTGGGGGTACTAACTATGGCTACACCTTC.

This clonotype was detected only a few times. The V call is TRBV6-2 or TRBV6-3, the J call TRBJ2-1; 14 nucleotides agree with TRBD2. The V gene's germline CDR1 is MNHEY and CDR2 SVGEGT. The CDR3 is 15 residues long. J gave up 7 bases and V 5 bases, and 4 bases lay outside the gene matches. This chain's CDR3 is CASSQTSGGENEQFF. CDR3 nucleotides: TGTGCCAGCAGTCAGACTAGCGGGGGGGAGAATGAGCAGTTCTTC.

The CDR3 region is CSARGLAGGTGELFF. CDR3 DNA: TGCAGTGCTAGAGGACTAGCGGGAGGCACCGGGGAGCTGTTTTTT. V usage is TRBV20-1 and J usage is TRBJ2-2; TRBD2 aligns across 13 bases. This CDR3 has 15 residues. The ends lost 1 base at V and 4 bases at J; junction bases unmatched: 0. Germline V CDR1 and CDR2: DFQATT, SNEGSKA (reference sequence).

V gene TRBV5-6 combines with J gene TRBJ2-3, with D perhaps matching TRBD1 (5 bases). Germline V lookup: CDR1 SGHDT, CDR2 YYEEEE. Trimming left V 4 bases short and J 4 bases short, with 13 bases between. There are 14 residues in the CDR3. The CDR3 sequence is CASSPGWGPDTQYF. In nucleotides, the CDR3 is TGTGCCAGCAGCCCTGGATGGGGCCCAGATACGCAGTATTTT. The full variable domain, rest sourced from reference TRBV5-6 and TRBJ2-3, is DAGVTQSPTHLIKTRGQQVTLRCSPKSGHDTVSWYQQALGQGPQFIFQYYEEEERQRGNFPDRFSGHQFPNYSSELNVNALLLGDSALYLCASSPGWGPDTQYFGPGTRLTVL.

The chain carries TRBV7-2 and TRBJ2-1, with D possibly matching TRBD2 (5 bases). The CDR3 loop spans 15 amino acids. V gave up 5 bases and J gave up 5 bases, with 16 bases separating them. Germline V lookup: CDR1 SGHTA, CDR2 FQGNSA. In nucleotides, the CDR3 is TGTGCCAGCAGCCGCAGAGGCGGGCTGAACAATGAGCAGTTCTTC. Its translation is CASSRRGGLNNEQFF.

V and J are TRBV19 and TRBJ1-2; D uncertain. This CDR3 contains 15 residues. CDR1 and CDR2 (germline): LNHDA, SQIVND (reference sequence). V dropped 1 base and J dropped 0 bases, with 9 bases sitting between them. The CDR3 DNA reads as TGTGCCAGTAGTATAGGTGGCGGAACTAACTATGGCTACACCTTC. Amino acid sequence: CASSIGGGTNYGYTF.

This clonotype was detected once. The CDR3 protein is CSAREGAHPNQPQHF. CDR3 nucleotide sequence: TGCAGTGCTAGGGAGGGCGCGCATCCCAATCAGCCCCAGCATTTT. The rearrangement uses TRBV20-1 and TRBJ1-5; D is uncertain. The CDR3 extends over 15 amino acids. Per the germline V gene, CDR1 is DFQATT and CDR2 is SNEGSKA (reference sequence). The V end lost 3 bases, the J end lost 3 bases, and 15 bases lay between the germline ends.

The chain joins TRBV5-1 to TRBJ2-2; 16 nucleotides line up with TRBD2. The CDR3 runs 18 residues. CDR1 and CDR2 from the germline V gene are SGHRS and YFSETQ. The junction had 8 bases not matched to a gene; V was cut back by 4 bases and J by 5 bases. The CDR3: CASSRPGLAGGPTGELFF. CDR3 bases: TGCGCCAGCAGCCGCCCGGGACTAGCGGGAGGGCCTACCGGGGAGCTGTTTTTT.

This sequence joins TRBV6-6 and TRBJ1-5; possibly TRBD1 for D (6 bases). Germline V gene data show CDR1 as MNHNY and CDR2 as SVGAGI (reference sequence). The V gene lost 4 bases and the J gene lost 3 bases, with 13 bases spanning the gap. This CDR3 region has 15 residues. CDR3 amino acids: CASSSQGRNNQPQHF. The CDR3, as DNA: TGTGCCAGCAGTTCACAGGGCCGTAACAATCAGCCCCAGCATTTT.

A single count supports this clonotype. The J gene is TRBJ2-1, the V gene TRBV10-3, with 9 bases that match TRBD2. Germline V CDR1 and CDR2: ENHRY, SYGVKD. V lost 0 bases, J lost 7 bases, and 10 bases stayed unmatched. The CDR3 runs 17 residues. The CDR3 DNA follows: TGTGCCATCAGTGAGTCATCAGCGGGAGGCCCTCTAAATGAGCAGTTCTTC. Protein: CAISESSAGGPLNEQFF.

The chain is built from TRBV5-4 and TRBJ2-1, with 8 bases aligning to TRBD2. The CDR3 consists of 14 residues. Germline CDR1 is SGHNT and CDR2 is YYREEE (reference sequence). The V gene end was trimmed by 7 bases and the J gene end by 2 bases; junction bases not matched to a gene: 5. The chain's CDR3 is CASEAAGAYNEQFF. The CDR3 region has the DNA TGTGCCAGCGAAGCAGCGGGGGCCTACAATGAGCAGTTCTTC.

The rearrangement uses TRBV5-1 and TRBJ2-5; perhaps TRBD2 as D (5 bases). The CDR3 runs to 14 residues. Germline CDR1 reads SGHRS; CDR2 reads YFSETQ. V lost 4 bases and J 2 bases, leaving 12 bases between the germline ends. The DNA for the CDR3 is TGCGCCAGCAGCAGCCCCCGGGGACAAGAGACCCAGTACTTC. This sequence encodes CASSSPRGQETQYF.

This chain connects TRBV29-1 to TRBJ2-1; D is undetermined. The CDR3 loop spans 12 amino acids. The germline V gene encodes CDR1 SQVTM and CDR2 ANQGSEA. Trimming took off 4 bases at V and 6 bases at J, with 10 bases between the two ends. CDR3 in amino acids: CSVVDLSNEQFF. The CDR3 region has the DNA TGCAGCGTTGTAGACCTTAGCAATGAGCAGTTCTTC.

V and J are TRBV7-9 and TRBJ1-2; D is undetermined. Germline lookup yields CDR1 SEHNR and CDR2 FQNEAQ (reference sequence). V was cut by 5 bases and J by 2 bases, with 21 bases left in between. The CDR3 is 17 residues long. The CDR3 region is CASSPQIGRAANYGYTF. As DNA, the CDR3 is TGTGCCAGCAGCCCTCAAATCGGACGGGCCGCAAACTATGGCTACACCTTC.

The chain uses TRBV6-2 or TRBV6-3 and TRBJ2-7; D unclear. CDR3 length: 13 residues. Germline CDR1 and CDR2: MNHEY and SVGEGT. V was pared by 4 bases and J by 4 bases, with 11 bases between. CDR3 bases: TGTGCCAGCAGTTTGAACGGGTGGTACGAGCAGTACTTC. It yields the protein CASSLNGWYEQYF.

The chain carries TRBV18 and TRBJ1-1, with D possibly being TRBD1 (5 bases). The germline V and J ends were trimmed by 6 bases and 3 bases, with 14 bases remaining between them. CDR3 size: 14 residues. From germline, CDR1 is KGHSH and CDR2 LQKENI. CDR3 nucleotides: TGTGCCAGCTCGAGGGGTCAGGGAGACACTGAAGCTTTCTTT. Residues: CASSRGQGDTEAFF.

In DNA form, the CDR3 reads TGCAGTGCTAAGAAGCCCGATACAGGGGCCACTGAAGCTTTCTTT. Translated: CSAKKPDTGATEAFF. This sequence joins TRBV20-1 and TRBJ1-1; 7 positions match TRBD1. Germline V gene data show CDR1 as DFQATT and CDR2 as SNEGSKA (reference sequence). This CDR3 region has 15 residues. V lost 4 bases to trimming and J lost 4 bases; unmatched junction nucleotides: 12.

The chain joins TRBV5-6 to TRBJ2-3; D is possibly TRBD2 (5 bases). CDR3 length equals 14 residues. V lost 6 bases to trimming and J lost 2 bases, with 13 bases between them. Germline CDR1 reads SGHDT; CDR2 reads YYEEEE. The CDR3, as DNA: TGTGCCAGCACACGGCGGGCAACCACAGATACGCAGTATTTT. It translates to CASTRRATTDTQYF.

This chain links TRBV20-1 with TRBJ2-2; 8 nucleotides match TRBD2. Germline lookup yields CDR1 DFQATT and CDR2 SNEGSKA (reference sequence). V dropped 3 bases and J dropped 3; count of bases not matched to a gene: 6. The CDR3 totals 15 residues. The CDR3 reads CSASASGPDTGELFF. The CDR3 DNA follows: TGCAGTGCTAGTGCTAGCGGGCCCGACACCGGGGAGCTGTTTTTT.

The J gene is TRBJ2-1, the V gene TRBV30, with 10 positions matching TRBD2. V was pared by 3 bases and J by 5 bases, with 7 bases of the junction left unmatched. Germline V CDR1 and CDR2: GTSNPN, SVGIG (reference sequence). The CDR3 sequence is 15 residues long. CDR3 sequence: CAWSLLAGSHNEQFF. CDR3 in DNA: TGTGCCTGGAGCTTACTAGCGGGGTCGCACAATGAGCAGTTCTTC.

V usage is TRBV12-5 and J usage is TRBJ2-7, with TRBD1 matching over 11 bases. This CDR3 has 14 amino acids. After removal of 6 bases from V and 5 bases from J, the junction contained 6 bases not matched to a gene. Germline-derived CDR1 and CDR2 are LGHNT and FRNRAP. CDR3 region: CASGPGQGADEQYF. In DNA form, the CDR3 reads TGTGCTAGTGGCCCCGGACAGGGGGCCGACGAGCAGTACTTC.

This chain uses TRBV4-1 with TRBJ2-7, with TRBD1 matching over 8 bases. The V and J ends lost 6 bases and 0 bases, in that order; junction bases with no gene match: 10. Germline V gene sequence: CDR1 MGHRA, CDR2 YSYEKL. The CDR3 is made up of 16 amino acids. CDR3 sequence: CASRSRGTGGSYEQYF. DNA for the CDR3: TGCGCCAGCAGGTCCCGGGGCACAGGGGGCTCCTACGAGCAGTACTTC.

The chain employs TRBV12-3 or TRBV12-4 and TRBJ1-1; D is possibly TRBD1 (5 bases). V was pared by 1 base and J by 5 bases, with 8 bases between. There are 13 residues in the CDR3. Written as DNA, the CDR3 is TGTGCCAGCAGTTTAGATCAGGGAACTGAAGCTTTCTTT. Translated, it gives CASSLDQGTEAFF.

The chain combines TRBV7-2 with TRBJ2-5, with D perhaps being TRBD1 or TRBD2 (5 bases each). The CDR3 covers 14 residues. In germline, CDR1 is SGHTA, CDR2 FQGNSA. The V end lost 5 bases, the J end lost 7 bases, and 17 bases lay between the germline ends. The CDR3 bases are TGTGCCAGCAGCAAGAGGGGATCCCAGGGGACCCAGTACTTC. Amino acid sequence: CASSKRGSQGTQYF.

The chain combines TRBV5-1 with TRBJ2-1, with D possibly matching TRBD2 (5 bases). CDR1 and CDR2 from the germline V gene are SGHRS and YFSETQ. V lost 4 bases to trimming and J lost 1 base, with 15 bases between them. The length of the CDR3 is 16 residues. Here the CDR3 reads CASSRYEGLSYNEQFF. In DNA form, the CDR3 reads TGCGCCAGCAGCAGGTACGAGGGTTTGTCCTACAATGAGCAGTTCTTC.

The genes are TRBV5-1 and TRBJ2-5; D uncertain. V shed 5 bases and J shed 0 bases, with 5 bases lying between them. This CDR3 comprises 12 residues. Germline V gene lookup returns CDR1 SGHRS and CDR2 YFSETQ. The CDR3 protein is CASSKDQETQYF. The CDR3 coding sequence is TGCGCCAGCAGTAAGGACCAAGAGACCCAGTACTTC.